This entry concerns a single TCR beta chain. The antigen remains undetermined. It was with 60 Vbeta and 13 Jbeta primers that the PCR ran. TCRdb keeps only in-frame clones here, not all; method: immunoSEQ multiplex PCR. In the table there are 130,000 or so clones, 72% of which are singletons. V was trimmed by 7 bases and J by 4 bases, leaving 8 bases between them. There are 11 residues in the CDR3. CDR1 MNHNS and CDR2 SASEGT come from the germline V gene. The data were obtained in a study of cytomegalovirus exposure and HLA in healthy donors. Overall study context: Drawn from HLA-typed donors, 80 million to 100 million unique TCRs were held in an early data release.

Study results and caveats: TCR beta sequences reportedly predicted most subjects' HLA-A and HLA-B alleles accurately. Being indistinguishable, some V segments were excluded, TRBV6-2 and TRBV6-3 among them.

The sample taken for sequencing was PBMCs. This chain joins TRBV6-1 and TRBJ2-7; D remains unclear. The sequence came from a man aged 45-65 years in good health and CMV-seropositive. The CDR3 DNA sequence: TGTGCCAGCACGAACCGGTACGAGCAGTACTTC. Protein sequence: CASTNRYEQYF.